This TCR beta chain comes out of a study of blood T cell repertoires in COVID-19. TCRdb keeps only in-frame clones here, not all; method: immunoSEQ multiplex PCR. The sample comprises 150,000 or so clones, about 80% of which are singletons, and about 31% rests with the top ten. Sample: peripheral blood. The sequence came from a woman aged 55-69 years with acute or convalescent COVID-19.

The CDR3 nucleotides read TGTGCCAGCAGTGAAAGGTACAGGGCGGGCTACACCTTC. Amino acids: CASSERYRAGYTF. The chain employs TRBV6-1 and TRBJ1-2; TRBD1 might be the D (6 bases). Trimming removed 2 bases from V and 8 bases from J, with 12 bases in between. Germline CDR1 MNHNS, CDR2 SASEGT. The CDR3 runs to 13 residues.